The clone carrying this T cell receptor beta chain has a handful of counts. What it binds is not known. This specimen belongs to a study of human T cells and chemical hapten exposure. Study as a whole: Skin on the upper inner arm, roughly 2 cm by roughly 2 cm in size, was sensitized with 2% DPC. TCR yields differed between samples (mainly from small differences in pooled library volume). Whole-study results and caveats: Expanded TCRs showed more large CDR3 clusters than pre-sensitization or healthy control sets.

Germline CDR1 SGHVS, CDR2 FQNEAQ. V lost 0 bases and J 3 bases, leaving 11 bases between the germline ends. The CDR3 has 15 residues. TCRdb re-called the RACE reads with MiXCR, one entry per CDR3 protein. The sample lists roughly 120,000 distinct CDR3 sequences; roughly 15% were seen once. Time point described: patch test 1, 2 weeks after DPC sensitization. Stated treatment: therapeutic diphenylcyclopropenone sensitization with weekly scalp DPC. Total RNA extraction was carried out from unfractionated whole blood. Source: whole blood, taken in connection with sensitization to the hapten diphenylcyclopropenone (DPC). The receptor comes from a man aged 18-30 years with alopecia areata. Some clones in this sample may be carry-over from other donors' samples. The rearrangement links TRBV7-8 to TRBJ1-1; D unresolved. The CDR3: CASSLASLGDTEAFF. The CDR3 region has the DNA TGTGCCAGCAGCTTAGCATCTCTTGGGGACACTGAAGCTTTCTTT.